This T cell receptor beta chain comes out of a study of T cells after yellow fever vaccination. This clonotype was counted many times. Its antigen is as yet unknown. Study-wide points: Sorted repertoires could include abundant contaminating clonotypes from bulk cells. Relatively few clonotypes were ones that appeared in both CD4 and CD8 compartments. Most primary-vaccination clones reappeared after the booster (more than 95% CD4, 75% to 90% CD8).

TCR cDNA, made by 5'RACE template switching, carried an added universal primer site and UMIs. TCRdb used MiXCR to reprocess the 5' RACE reads, holding one entry per CDR3 protein. There are 250,000 or so distinct CDR3 sequences in the sample; less than 8.5% occur only once, and approximately 0.87% lies in the top ten. CDR3 size: 13 residues. Trimming left V 3 bases short and J 2 bases short, with 8 bases between. Germline V lookup: CDR1 KGHSH, CDR2 LQKENI. Specimen: CD4+ T cells sorted from PBMCs, collected 15 days after the yellow fever booster vaccination. This sequence joins TRBV18 and TRBJ2-7; no clear D gene. This receptor was identified in a man aged 25 to 40 who received the YFV17D yellow fever vaccine. CDR3 amino acids: CASSPSPAYEQYF. The CDR3 nucleotides are TGTGCCAGCTCACCCAGTCCCGCCTACGAGCAGTACTTC.